A selection of T cell receptor beta chains follows, all from one sample in a study of blood T cell repertoires in COVID-19. Only in-frame clones appear in the TCRdb table, and some are missing; sequencing was by immunoSEQ multiplex PCR. The data show about 130,000 clones, 85% seen once. Material: peripheral blood. Receptors originate from an elderly man with active or convalescent COVID-19. The CDR3 runs from the conserved cysteine through the conserved F or W. Some rows mark clone size as missing; the rest say once, few, many or name a class of expanded clone.

clone_size	v_call	cdr3_aa
once	TRBV5-6	CASSLSRTRTSRATDTQYF
-	TRBV10-3	CAISESGGDTEAFF
-	TRBV7-2	CASSLASGNNEQFF
-	TRBV25-1	CASSLDTDTQYF
-	TRBV2	CASSEWQNTEAFF
-	TRBV4-1	CASSLDSNYGYTF
-	TRBV3-1/TRBV3-2	CASSQGPSVGSPLHF
few	TRBV28	CASSLTDEQYF
-	TRBV7-9	CASSLAPSQKETQYF
-	TRBV6-5	CASSYTDRGETQYF
once	TRBV28	CASKTSGTDTGELFF
-	TRBV28	CASSLGGQGAGELFF
-	TRBV3-1/TRBV3-2	CASSQDHTNTEAFF